These 25 T cell receptor beta chains originate from one sample sequenced in a study of T cell responses to AZD1222 COVID-19 vaccine. Clones were read by immunoSEQ multiplex PCR, and TCRdb kept only the in-frame ones, dropping some. The sample shows about 130,000 clones, approximately 91% of them seen only once. The sequencing used peripheral blood, collected on day 0 of AZD1222 vaccination. The receptors were sampled from an adult in good health.

This chain joins TRBV6-5 and TRBJ1-1; a possible D gene is TRBD1 (5 bases). CDR1 MNHEY and CDR2 SVGAGI come from the germline V gene. V lost 8 bases, J lost 10 bases, and 17 bases lay in between. The length of the CDR3 is 12 residues. The CDR3 region is CASLNERGTAFF. In DNA form, the CDR3 reads TGTGCCAGCTTGAATGAGAGGGGAACAGCTTTCTTT.

This clone was seen only a few times. The chain is built from TRBV4-3 and TRBJ1-1; D gene ambiguous. This CDR3 spans 14 amino acids. V was cut by 1 base and J by 2 bases, with 8 bases left in between. CDR1 and CDR2 (germline): LGHNA, YSLEER. The CDR3 spells CASSQVTDNTEAFF. CDR3 bases: TGCGCCAGCAGCCAAGTGACTGATAACACTGAAGCTTTCTTT.

This clone has a single count. The V and J genes are TRBV6-2 or TRBV6-3 and TRBJ2-3; no firm D call. CDR1 and CDR2 (germline): MNHEY, SVGEGT. This CDR3 is built from 12 residues. Trimming removed 5 bases at V and 11 bases at J, with 14 bases between. The CDR3 DNA sequence: TGTGCCAGCAGTCCCCACTCTTTTGGGCAGTATTTT. Translated: CASSPHSFGQYF.

The rearrangement links TRBV7-9 to TRBJ1-6; TRBD1 matches 7 bases. The CDR3 runs 18 residues. V shed 5 bases and J 9 bases; nucleotides not matched to a gene: 19. The germline CDR1 and CDR2 sequences are SEHNR and FQNEAQ (reference sequence). DNA of the CDR3: TGTGCCAGCAGCACAATAACCGGGACAGCAAAAAGAAGTTCACCCCTCCACTTT. It translates to CASSTITGTAKRSSPLHF.

This sequence joins TRBV5-1 and TRBJ2-5; unclear D gene. Germline CDR1 and CDR2: SGHRS and YFSETQ. V shed 4 bases and J shed 6 bases, with 13 bases lying between them. The CDR3 is 13 amino acids. CDR3 nucleotides: TGCGCCAGCAGCCCCGACCCCGAACAGACCCAGTACTTC. Encoded protein: CASSPDPEQTQYF. The variable domain in full, completed from reference TRBV5-1 and TRBJ2-5, reads KAGVTQTPRYLIKTRGQQVTLSCSPISGHRSVSWYQQTPGQGLQFLFEYFSETQRNKGNFPGRFSGRQFSNSRSEMNVSTLELGDSALYLCASSPDPEQTQYFGPGTRLLVL.

Ten or more counts support this clone. The genes are TRBV5-4 and TRBJ1-2; no clear D. V was clipped by 4 bases and J by 6 bases, with 16 bases between them. The V gene's germline CDR1 is SGHNT and CDR2 YYREEE (reference sequence). CDR3 size: 14 residues. CDR3 region: CASSVPGLGDGYTF. In nucleotides, the CDR3 is TGTGCCAGCAGCGTCCCTGGACTTGGCGATGGCTACACCTTC.

The chain recombines TRBV9 with TRBJ1-1; D might be TRBD1 (6 bases). With 2 bases removed from V and 5 bases from J, the gap between germline ends came to 10 bases. Looked up from germline, CDR1 is SGDLS and CDR2 is YYNGEE. The CDR3 is made up of 13 amino acids. CDR3 in DNA: TGTGCCAGCAGCGTTAGGAGGGGGACTGAAGCTTTCTTT. Amino acids: CASSVRRGTEAFF. The full variable domain, with the rest looked up from reference TRBV9 and TRBJ1-1, is DSGVTQTPKHLITATGQRVTLRCSPRSGDLSVYWYQQSLDQGLQFLIQYYNGEERAKGNILERFSAQQFPDLHSELNLSSLELGDSALYFCASSVRRGTEAFFGQGTRLTVV.

J is TRBJ1-1 and V is TRBV25-1; 7 nucleotides line up with TRBD1. The CDR3 is 14 amino acids. The ends lost 10 bases at V and 4 bases at J; junction bases unmatched: 12. Germline V lookup: CDR1 MGHDK, CDR2 SYGVNS. The CDR3 sequence is CATTPRQGGTEAFF. DNA for the CDR3: TGTGCCACCACCCCTCGACAGGGAGGCACTGAAGCTTTCTTT. Full variable domain (outside the CDR3, taken from reference TRBV25-1 and TRBJ1-1): EADIYQTPRYLVIGTGKKITLECSQTMGHDKMYWYQQDPGMELHLIHYSYGVNSTEKGDLSSESTVSRIRTEHFPLTLESARPSHTSQYLCATTPRQGGTEAFFGQGTRLTVV.

This clone was recorded a few times. This sequence joins TRBV12-3 or TRBV12-4 and TRBJ1-3; D remains ambiguous. The ends were cut back, 6 bases at V and 4 bases at J, with 10 bases in the middle. This CDR3 spans 13 amino acids. CDR3 region: CASRTPSGNTIYF. The CDR3 nucleotides read TGTGCCAGCAGGACCCCGTCGGGAAACACCATATATTTT.

V is TRBV5-8 and J is TRBJ1-5; D is uncertain. V gave up 4 bases and J gave up 2 bases, with 7 bases separating them. The germline gives CDR1 SGHTS, CDR2 YDEGEE. The CDR3 length is 13 residues. This CDR3 is CASSAIGNQPQHF. CDR3 bases: TGTGCCAGCAGCGCAATAGGCAATCAGCCCCAGCATTTT.

The chain recombines TRBV9 with TRBJ2-3, with TRBD2 matching over 11 bases. Germline loops: CDR1 SGDLS, CDR2 YYNGEE. This CDR3 contains 16 residues. Trimming removed 0 bases from V and 3 bases from J; junction bases left unmatched: 3. The CDR3 loop reads CASSVGSGGVTDTQYF. Written as DNA, the CDR3 is TGTGCCAGCAGCGTAGGTAGCGGGGGGGTGACAGATACGCAGTATTTT.

This clone was observed a single time. This chain uses TRBV18 with TRBJ1-1, with D maybe TRBD1 (6 bases). V was shortened by 7 bases and J by 6 bases, with 12 bases between the two germline ends. Germline V CDR1 and CDR2: KGHSH, LQKENI. This CDR3 has 12 residues. CDR3 coding DNA: TGTGCCAGCTTAACAGGGTCATCTGAAGCTTTCTTT. Translating gives CASLTGSSEAFF.

V is TRBV19 and J is TRBJ1-2, with D perhaps matching TRBD1 (5 bases). The CDR3 sequence is 13 residues long. Germline loops: CDR1 LNHDA, CDR2 SQIVND (reference sequence). Trimming stripped 7 bases from V and 4 bases from J, with 13 bases between. Here the CDR3 DNA reads TGTGCCAGTATGAGGGACCTATCCTATGGCTACACCTTC. This translates into CASMRDLSYGYTF.

The chain joins TRBV7-9 to TRBJ1-1; unclear D gene. Trimming stripped 4 bases from V and 4 bases from J, with 7 bases between. Germline CDR1 and CDR2: SEHNR and FQNEAQ (reference sequence). The CDR3 is made up of 12 amino acids. CDR3 sequence (DNA): TGTGCCAGCAGCTACATAGGCACTGAAGCTTTCTTT. This codes for CASSYIGTEAFF.

The rearrangement uses TRBV29-1 and TRBJ2-2; D is unclear. V lost 7 bases and J lost 5, with 14 bases in between. Germline-derived CDR1 and CDR2 are SQVTM and ANQGSEA. CDR3 size: 13 residues. In nucleotides, the CDR3 is TGCAGCGCGAACTTCAGGTTTACCGGGGAGCTGTTTTTT. Amino acid sequence: CSANFRFTGELFF.

The V and J genes are TRBV30 and TRBJ2-1; D possibly corresponds to TRBD2 (5 bases). Trimming removed 2 bases at V and 9 bases at J, with 17 bases between. The CDR3 consists of 14 residues. Germline lookup yields CDR1 GTSNPN and CDR2 SVGIG (reference sequence). The CDR3 is CAWSPDSTRLEQFF. CDR3 sequence (DNA): TGTGCCTGGAGTCCAGACTCAACTAGGCTTGAGCAGTTCTTC.

The CDR3 region is CASSSGAADYSGNTIYF. The CDR3 nucleotides are TGTGCCAGCAGTTCGGGCGCGGCAGACTACTCTGGAAACACCATATATTTT. The rearrangement uses TRBV28 and TRBJ1-3; D is unresolved. V shed 4 bases and J shed 0 bases, with 16 bases lying between them. The CDR3 has 17 amino acids. From germline, CDR1 is MDHEN and CDR2 SYDVKM.

The chain uses TRBV6-5 and TRBJ1-1; no reliable D call. Germline values: CDR1 MNHEY, CDR2 SVGAGI. The length of the CDR3 is 11 residues. Trimming took 7 bases from V and 3 from J, leaving 6 bases between them. CDR3: CASKLHTEAFF. In DNA form, the CDR3 reads TGTGCCAGCAAGTTACACACTGAAGCTTTCTTT.

The genes are TRBV2 and TRBJ1-5, with 10 bases that match TRBD1. CDR1 is SNHLY and CDR2 is FYNNEI in the germline V gene. Unmatched junction bases numbered 5, after V lost 8 bases and J lost 7 bases. The CDR3 is 13 residues long. CDR3 loop: CASGDRGVQPQHF. CDR3 DNA sequence: TGTGCCAGCGGGGACAGGGGCGTGCAGCCCCAGCATTTT. The full variable domain, its missing parts supplied by reference TRBV2 and TRBJ1-5, is EPEVTQTPSHQVTQMGQEVILRCVPISNHLYFYWYRQILGQKVEFLVSFYNNEISEKSEIFDDQFSVERPDGSNFTLKIRSTKLEDSAMYFCASGDRGVQPQHFGDGTRLSIL.

The V gene is TRBV27, the J gene TRBJ2-7; 7 bases are shared with TRBD1. CDR3 length: 14 amino acids. Unmatched junction bases numbered 9, after V lost 8 bases and J lost 2 bases. The germline CDR1 and CDR2 sequences are MNHEY and SMNVEV (reference sequence). The CDR3 region is CASQGRGRTYEQYF. The CDR3 bases are TGTGCCAGCCAGGGAAGGGGGCGGACCTACGAGCAGTACTTC.

This clone was seen a single time. The V and J genes are TRBV27 and TRBJ1-1, with unresolved D. V lost 0 bases and J lost 1, with 3 bases in between. In germline, CDR1 is MNHEY, CDR2 SMNVEV (reference sequence). CDR3 length equals 13 residues. The CDR3 loop reads CASSLSPNTEAFF. Here the CDR3 DNA reads TGTGCCAGCAGTTTATCGCCGAACACTGAAGCTTTCTTT.

The chain carries TRBV2 and TRBJ2-3, with 10 bases matching TRBD2. The CDR3 is made up of 16 amino acids. The germline V gene encodes CDR1 SNHLY and CDR2 FYNNEI. Trimming removed 3 bases from V and 1 base from J; junction bases left unmatched: 4. CDR3 coding DNA: TGTGCCAGCAGTGAGGGGACTAGCGTTGGCACAGATACGCAGTATTTT. Its translation: CASSEGTSVGTDTQYF.

There are a few counts of this clone. The rearrangement joins TRBV5-4 to TRBJ2-5; D ambiguous. V lost 0 bases and J lost 2, with 5 bases in between. In germline, CDR1 is SGHNT, CDR2 YYREEE (reference sequence). The CDR3 totals 13 residues. The CDR3 sequence is CASSLEYQETQYF. The DNA for the CDR3 is TGTGCCAGCAGCTTGGAGTATCAAGAGACCCAGTACTTC.

The CDR3 region is CASRTGSTGELFF. Here the CDR3 DNA reads TGCGCCAGCAGGACAGGGAGCACCGGGGAGCTGTTTTTT. This rearrangement joins TRBV10-1 to TRBJ2-2; 7 bases agree with TRBD1. There are 13 residues in the CDR3. The V gene end was trimmed by 6 bases and the J gene end by 4 bases; junction bases not matched to a gene: 2. Germline V gene data show CDR1 as WNHNN and CDR2 as SYGVQD (reference sequence).

The chain is built from TRBV19 and TRBJ1-5; D is ambiguous. The V gene lost 7 bases and the J gene lost 2 bases, with 12 bases spanning the gap. Germline V lookup: CDR1 LNHDA, CDR2 SQIVND (reference sequence). There are 14 residues in the CDR3. CDR3 region: CASTRDIGNQPQHF. CDR3 in DNA: TGTGCCAGTACTCGAGATATTGGCAATCAGCCCCAGCATTTT.